This T cell receptor beta chain appears in the sequencing data of a study of blood T cell repertoires in COVID-19. Study summary: Donors in the United States, Italy and Spain gave samples during acute or convalescent COVID-19. T cells, B-cell-depleted T cells, or PBMCs provided the cDNA or gDNA that served as material.

Per the authors' pipeline: Nucleated cell counts were estimated from reference gene primer amplification. The assay was immunoSEQ multiplex PCR, and TCRdb's table has in-frame clones only and misses some. V, J and clone size reflect that table, while D and trimming were determined from the DNA. Here the sample spans a few hundred thousand clones, roughly 90% being singletons. The length of the CDR3 is 14 residues. Trimming took off 0 bases at V and 6 bases at J, with 9 bases between the two ends. The germline CDR1 and CDR2 sequences are MNHEY and SMNVEV (reference sequence). The sequence derives from a woman between 50 and 59 years old who had recovered from COVID-19. V is TRBV27 and J is TRBJ1-5; D is unclear. The specimen sequenced was peripheral blood. Written as DNA, the CDR3 is TGTGCCAGCAGTTTATCGCGTCATAGTCAGCCCCAGCATTTT. This gives the protein CASSLSRHSQPQHF.